This T cell receptor (beta chain) was captured in a study of cytomegalovirus exposure and HLA in healthy donors. Across the study: As an earlier analysis found, around 170 million T cells yielded 117 million unique TCR beta sequences.

The PCR ran on 60 Vbeta and 13 Jbeta primers. Some clones are missing from TCRdb's copy, which holds only in-frame ones; the method was immunoSEQ multiplex PCR. In the table there are 150,000 to 190,000 clones, around 74% of which are singletons. The germline V gene encodes CDR1 MNHEY and CDR2 SMNVEV (reference sequence). The V and J ends lost 2 bases and 8 bases, in that order; junction bases with no gene match: 21. This CDR3 has 20 residues. This clone was recorded once. The rearrangement joins TRBV27 to TRBJ2-1; 10 bases line up with TRBD2. Material: PBMCs. This sequence was found in a man in his late teens or twenties in good health and CMV-seronegative. CDR3 sequence: CASSLVAPGLALSQLHEQFF. In DNA form, the CDR3 reads TGTGCCAGCAGTTTAGTTGCCCCGGGACTAGCGCTGTCACAGCTCCATGAGCAGTTCTTC.